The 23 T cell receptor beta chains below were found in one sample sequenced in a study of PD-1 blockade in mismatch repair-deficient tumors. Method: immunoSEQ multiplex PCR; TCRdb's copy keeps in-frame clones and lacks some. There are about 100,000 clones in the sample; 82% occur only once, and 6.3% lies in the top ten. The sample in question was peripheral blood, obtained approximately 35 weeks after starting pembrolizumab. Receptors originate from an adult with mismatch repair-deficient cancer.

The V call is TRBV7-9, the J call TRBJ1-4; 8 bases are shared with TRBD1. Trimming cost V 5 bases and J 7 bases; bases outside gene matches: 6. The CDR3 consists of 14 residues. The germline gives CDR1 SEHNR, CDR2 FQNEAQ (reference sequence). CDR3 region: CASSQDRVGEKLFF. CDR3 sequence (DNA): TGTGCCAGCAGCCAGGACAGGGTAGGTGAAAAACTGTTTTTT.

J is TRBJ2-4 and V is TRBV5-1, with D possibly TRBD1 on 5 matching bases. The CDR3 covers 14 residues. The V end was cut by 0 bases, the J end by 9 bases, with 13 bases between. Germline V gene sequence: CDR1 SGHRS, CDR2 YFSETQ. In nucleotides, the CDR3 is TGCGCCAGCAGCTTGGCCTCTGGGGCCAGCATTCAGTACTTC. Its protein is CASSLASGASIQYF.

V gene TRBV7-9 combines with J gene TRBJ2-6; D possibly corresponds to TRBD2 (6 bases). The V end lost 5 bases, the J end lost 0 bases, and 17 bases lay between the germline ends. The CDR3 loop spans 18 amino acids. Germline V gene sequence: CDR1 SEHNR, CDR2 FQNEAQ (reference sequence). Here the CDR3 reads CASSPRGAGGSGANVLTF. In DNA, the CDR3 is TGTGCCAGCAGCCCACGCGGGGCCGGAGGCTCTGGGGCCAACGTCCTGACTTTC.

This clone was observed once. The CDR3 is CASSIAAVSNRGEQYF. The CDR3 nucleotides are TGTGCCAGTAGTATAGCGGCAGTAAGTAACCGGGGCGAGCAGTACTTC. The chain couples TRBV19 to TRBJ2-7; a possible D gene is TRBD2 (5 bases). V lost 1 base to trimming and J lost 6 bases, with 19 bases between them. The CDR3 loop spans 16 amino acids. Germline CDR1 LNHDA, CDR2 SQIVND (reference sequence).

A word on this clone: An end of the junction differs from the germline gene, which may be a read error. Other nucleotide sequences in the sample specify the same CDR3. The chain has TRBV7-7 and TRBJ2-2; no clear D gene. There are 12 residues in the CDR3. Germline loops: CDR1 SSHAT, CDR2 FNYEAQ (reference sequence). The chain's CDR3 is CASSSEAGELFF. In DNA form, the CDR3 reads TGTGCTAGCAGCTCCGAGGCCGGGGAGCTGTTTTTT.

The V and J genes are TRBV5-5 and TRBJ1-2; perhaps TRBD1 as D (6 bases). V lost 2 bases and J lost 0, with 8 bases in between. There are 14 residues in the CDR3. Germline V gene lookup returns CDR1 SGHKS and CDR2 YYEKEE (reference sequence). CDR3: CASSFDRPNYGYTF. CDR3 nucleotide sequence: TGTGCCAGCAGCTTTGACAGGCCTAACTATGGCTACACCTTC.

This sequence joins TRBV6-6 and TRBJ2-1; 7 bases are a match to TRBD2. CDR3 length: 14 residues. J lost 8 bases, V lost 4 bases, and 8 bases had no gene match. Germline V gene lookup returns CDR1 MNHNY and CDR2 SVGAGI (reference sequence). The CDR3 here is CASSLAGVGYEQFF. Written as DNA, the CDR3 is TGTGCCAGCAGTTTGGCGGGAGTGGGGTATGAGCAGTTCTTC.

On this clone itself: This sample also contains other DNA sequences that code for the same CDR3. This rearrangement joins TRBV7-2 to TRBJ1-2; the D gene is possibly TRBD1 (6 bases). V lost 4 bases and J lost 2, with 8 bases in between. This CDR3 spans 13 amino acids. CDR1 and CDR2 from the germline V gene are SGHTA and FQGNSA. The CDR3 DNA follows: TGTGCCAGCAGCTCAGGACAGAACTATGGCTACACCTTC. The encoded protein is CASSSGQNYGYTF.

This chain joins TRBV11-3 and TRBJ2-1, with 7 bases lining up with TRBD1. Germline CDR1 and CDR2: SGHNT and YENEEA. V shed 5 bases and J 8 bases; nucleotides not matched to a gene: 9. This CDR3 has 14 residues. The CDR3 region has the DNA TGTGCCAGCAGCAAGCAGGGGGTCGGTTATGAGCAGTTCTTC. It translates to CASSKQGVGYEQFF. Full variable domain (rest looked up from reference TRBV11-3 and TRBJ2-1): EAGVVQSPRYKIIEKKQPVAFWCNPISGHNTLYWYLQNLGQGPELLIRYENEEAVDDSQLPKDRFSAERLKGVDSTLKIQPAELGDSAVYLCASSKQGVGYEQFFGPGTRLTVL.

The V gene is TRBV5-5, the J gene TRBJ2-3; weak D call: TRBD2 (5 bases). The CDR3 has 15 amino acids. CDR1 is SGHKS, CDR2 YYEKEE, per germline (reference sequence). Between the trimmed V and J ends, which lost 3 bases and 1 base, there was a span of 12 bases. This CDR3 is CASSSATEGTDTQYF. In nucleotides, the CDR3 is TGTGCCAGCAGCTCCGCCACGGAGGGCACAGATACGCAGTATTTT.

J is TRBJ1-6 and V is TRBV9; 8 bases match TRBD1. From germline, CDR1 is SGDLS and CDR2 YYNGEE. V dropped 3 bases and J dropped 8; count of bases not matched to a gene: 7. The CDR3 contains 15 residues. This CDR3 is CASSAGQERYSPLHF. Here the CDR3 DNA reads TGTGCCAGCAGCGCGGGACAGGAAAGGTATTCACCCCTCCACTTT.

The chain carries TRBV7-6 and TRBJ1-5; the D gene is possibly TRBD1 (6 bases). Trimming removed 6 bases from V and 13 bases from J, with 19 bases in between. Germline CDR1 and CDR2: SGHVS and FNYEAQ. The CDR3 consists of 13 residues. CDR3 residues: CASSIFSGGDQHF. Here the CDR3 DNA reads TGTGCCAGCAGTATTTTTTCCGGGGGCGATCAGCATTTT.

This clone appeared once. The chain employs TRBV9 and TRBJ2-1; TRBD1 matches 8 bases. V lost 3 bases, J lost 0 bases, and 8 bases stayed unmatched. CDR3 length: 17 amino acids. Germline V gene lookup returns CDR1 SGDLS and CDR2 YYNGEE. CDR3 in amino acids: CASSGLDRASSYNEQFF. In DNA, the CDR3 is TGTGCCAGCAGCGGCCTGGACAGGGCGAGCTCCTACAATGAGCAGTTCTTC. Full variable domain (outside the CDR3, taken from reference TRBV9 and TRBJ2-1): DSGVTQTPKHLITATGQRVTLRCSPRSGDLSVYWYQQSLDQGLQFLIQYYNGEERAKGNILERFSAQQFPDLHSELNLSSLELGDSALYFCASSGLDRASSYNEQFFGPGTRLTVL.

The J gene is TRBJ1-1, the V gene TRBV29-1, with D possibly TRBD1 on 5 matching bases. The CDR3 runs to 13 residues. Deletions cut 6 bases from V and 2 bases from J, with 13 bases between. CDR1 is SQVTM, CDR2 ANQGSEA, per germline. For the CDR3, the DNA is TGCAGCGTCTCCGGGACTCCAAACACTGAAGCTTTCTTT. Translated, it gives CSVSGTPNTEAFF.

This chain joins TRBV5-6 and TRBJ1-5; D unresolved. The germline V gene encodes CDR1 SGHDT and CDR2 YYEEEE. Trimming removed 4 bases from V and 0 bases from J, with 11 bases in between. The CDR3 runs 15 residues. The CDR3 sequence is CASSPGADSNQPQHF. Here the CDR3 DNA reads TGTGCCAGCAGCCCAGGTGCGGATAGCAATCAGCCCCAGCATTTT.

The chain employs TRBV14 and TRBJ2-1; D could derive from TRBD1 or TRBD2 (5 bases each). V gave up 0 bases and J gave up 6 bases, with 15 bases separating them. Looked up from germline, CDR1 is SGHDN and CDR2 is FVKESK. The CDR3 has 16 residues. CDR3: CASSQDDYPGFNEQFF. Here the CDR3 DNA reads TGTGCCAGCAGCCAAGATGACTACCCAGGGTTCAATGAGCAGTTCTTC.

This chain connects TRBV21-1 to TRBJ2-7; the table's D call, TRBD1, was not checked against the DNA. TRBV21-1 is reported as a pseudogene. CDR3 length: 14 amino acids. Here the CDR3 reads CASSKAGAPWEQYF. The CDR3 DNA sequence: TGTGCCAGCAGCAAAGCGGGCGCCCCGTGGGAGCAGTACTTC.

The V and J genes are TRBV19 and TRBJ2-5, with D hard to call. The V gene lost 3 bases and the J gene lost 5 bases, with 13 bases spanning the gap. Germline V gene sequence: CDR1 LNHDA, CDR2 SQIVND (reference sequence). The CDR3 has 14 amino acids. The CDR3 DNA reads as TGTGCCAGTAGTATCTACAGCGAACAGGAGACCCAGTACTTC. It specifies CASSIYSEQETQYF.

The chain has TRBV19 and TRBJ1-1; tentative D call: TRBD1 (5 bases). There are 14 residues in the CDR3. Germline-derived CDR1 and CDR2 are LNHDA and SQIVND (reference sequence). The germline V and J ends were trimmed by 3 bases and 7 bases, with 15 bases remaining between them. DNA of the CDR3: TGTGCCAGTAGTATTCAGGGATTCTTGAGTGAAGCTTTCTTT. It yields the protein CASSIQGFLSEAFF.

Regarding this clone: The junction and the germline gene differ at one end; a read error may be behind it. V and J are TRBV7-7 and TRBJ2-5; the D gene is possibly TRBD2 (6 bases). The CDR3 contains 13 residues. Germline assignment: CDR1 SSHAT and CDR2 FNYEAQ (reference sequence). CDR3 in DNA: TGTGCTAGCAGCTTAAGTGGAGGGGAGACCCAGTACTTC. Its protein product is CASSLSGGETQYF.

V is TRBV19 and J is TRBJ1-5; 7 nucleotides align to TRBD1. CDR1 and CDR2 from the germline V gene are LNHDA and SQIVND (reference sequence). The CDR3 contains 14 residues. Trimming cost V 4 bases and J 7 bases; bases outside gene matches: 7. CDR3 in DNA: TGTGCCAGTAGTACCGACAGGGTGAGGCAGCCCCAGCATTTT. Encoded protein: CASSTDRVRQPQHF.

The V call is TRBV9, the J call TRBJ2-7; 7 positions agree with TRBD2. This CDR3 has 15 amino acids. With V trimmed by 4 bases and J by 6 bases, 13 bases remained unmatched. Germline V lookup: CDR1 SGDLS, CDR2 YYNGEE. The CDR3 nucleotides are TGTGCCAGCAGCCCGAGCGGGCGGGAGTACAGCGAGCAGTACTTC. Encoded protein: CASSPSGREYSEQYF.

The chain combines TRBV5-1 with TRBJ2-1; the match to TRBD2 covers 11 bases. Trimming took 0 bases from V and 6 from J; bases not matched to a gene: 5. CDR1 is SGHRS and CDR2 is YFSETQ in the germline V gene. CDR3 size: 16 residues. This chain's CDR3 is CASSLGGLAAVNEQFF. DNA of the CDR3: TGCGCCAGCAGCTTGGGGGGACTAGCGGCGGTCAATGAGCAGTTCTTC.